Listed here are 15 T cell receptor beta chains from one sample, sequenced in a study of OX40 agonist ivuxolimab in advanced cancers. TCRdb's copy holds only in-frame clones and misses some; the assay was immunoSEQ multiplex PCR. The data show about 26,000 clones, with just under 80% seen just once and 25% held by the top ten. This specimen consisted of CD4+ or CD8+ T cells sorted from blood, obtained in a trial of the OX40 agonist ivuxolimab. These receptors all stem from an adult with an advanced solid tumor such as melanoma, head and neck, liver or kidney cancer.

The rearrangement links TRBV19 to TRBJ2-5; D might be TRBD1 or TRBD2, each matching 5 bases. CDR1 is LNHDA, CDR2 SQIVND, per germline (reference sequence). This CDR3 spans 14 amino acids. Trimming took off 5 bases at V and 1 base at J, with 11 bases between the two ends. The DNA of the CDR3 is TGTGCCAGTAGTCCTCGGGGCATCCAAGAGACCCAGTACTTC. It is translated as CASSPRGIQETQYF.

The rearrangement joins TRBV18 to TRBJ2-7, with 12 bases fitting TRBD2. The junction had 14 bases not matched to a gene; V was cut back by 8 bases and J by 0 bases. CDR3 length equals 18 residues. Germline loops: CDR1 KGHSH, CDR2 LQKENI. In DNA form, the CDR3 reads TGTGCCAGCCCCCAACCCCCCCTAGCGGGAGGGCCCTCCTACGAGCAGTACTTC. It yields the protein CASPQPPLAGGPSYEQYF.

This clone was observed a handful of times. The DNA is left out, because the CDR3 cannot be placed on it with certainty; the CDR3 is given as TCRdb lists it. This chain uses TRBV21-1 with TRBJ1-1. TRBV21-1 has pseudogene status. Counting both end residues, the CDR3 totals 14 amino acids. This CDR3 reads CASSKVGGGTEAFF.

This chain connects TRBV7-1 to TRBJ2-2; no clear D gene. TRBV7-1 is labeled an ORF, and its function is uncertain. The CDR3 consists of 15 residues. The ends were cut back, 5 bases at V and 3 bases at J, with 13 bases in the middle. CDR3 DNA sequence: TGTGCCAGCAGCCTAGGCACTTCTTACACCGGGGAGCTGTTTTTT. Translating gives CASSLGTSYTGELFF.

The chain carries TRBV7-7 and TRBJ2-3; D perhaps matches TRBD2 (6 bases). Germline loops: CDR1 SSHAT, CDR2 FNYEAQ (reference sequence). The CDR3 extends over 15 amino acids. V lost 1 base, J lost 2 bases, and 10 bases lay in between. The CDR3 sequence is CASSLGGGNTDTQYF. CDR3 sequence (DNA): TGTGCCAGCAGCTTAGGCGGCGGGAACACAGATACGCAGTATTTT.

The CDR3 reads CASSIYAGEHNEQFF. The CDR3 bases are TGTGCCAGTAGTATTTACGCGGGAGAACATAATGAGCAGTTCTTC. The chain combines TRBV19 with TRBJ2-1; TRBD2 agrees at 7 bases. V trimming: 3 bases; J trimming: 7 bases; junction bases outside the gene matches: 9. Germline values: CDR1 LNHDA, CDR2 SQIVND (reference sequence). This CDR3 comprises 15 residues.

This clone was seen a few times. V is TRBV4-1 and J is TRBJ2-7; D perhaps matches TRBD2 (6 bases). Trimming cost V 0 bases and J 4 bases, with 16 bases left between them. The germline gives CDR1 MGHRA, CDR2 YSYEKL. This CDR3 contains 16 residues. Here the CDR3 DNA reads TGCGCCAGCAGCCAAGAGATGAAAGCTCTAGCGTACGAGCAGTACTTC. It yields the protein CASSQEMKALAYEQYF.

V gene TRBV15 combines with J gene TRBJ2-7, with D maybe TRBD1 (6 bases). Germline V gene sequence: CDR1 LNHNV, CDR2 YYDKDF (reference sequence). Trimming left V 0 bases short and J 4 bases short, with 13 bases between. The CDR3 has 15 residues. The DNA for the CDR3 is TGTGCCACCAGCAGAGACCTGGACAGATTGTACGAGCAGTACTTC. Its protein product is CATSRDLDRLYEQYF.

The V and J genes are TRBV28 and TRBJ2-7, with D possibly TRBD2 on 6 matching bases. Trimming left V 4 bases short and J 3 bases short, with 13 bases between. CDR1 MDHEN and CDR2 SYDVKM come from the germline V gene. The CDR3 is 14 amino acids. The CDR3 is CASSYGGTIYEQYF. The DNA for the CDR3 is TGTGCCAGCAGTTACGGGGGAACTATCTACGAGCAGTACTTC.

This clone was recorded once. The chain is built from TRBV5-1 and TRBJ2-1; no definite D call. With 0 bases removed from V and 10 bases from J, the gap between germline ends came to 11 bases. The germline gives CDR1 SGHRS, CDR2 YFSETQ. This CDR3 comprises 13 residues. CDR3 protein: CASSLGSLLEQFF. CDR3 bases: TGCGCCAGCAGCTTGGGCAGTCTGCTAGAGCAGTTCTTC. Complete variable domain (other parts from reference TRBV5-1 and TRBJ2-1): KAGVTQTPRYLIKTRGQQVTLSCSPISGHRSVSWYQQTPGQGLQFLFEYFSETQRNKGNFPGRFSGRQFSNSRSEMNVSTLELGDSALYLCASSLGSLLEQFFGPGTRLTVL.

This clone appeared a single time. V and J are TRBV4-3 and TRBJ2-7; D not certain. The CDR3 contains 13 residues. The V and J ends lost 2 bases and 7 bases respectively, with 12 bases between them. CDR1 is LGHNA and CDR2 is YSLEER in the germline V gene. CDR3 DNA: TGCGCCAGCAGCCAAACCAGGTATTTAGAGCAGTACTTC. Translated, it gives CASSQTRYLEQYF.

The rearrangement uses TRBV27 and TRBJ1-1; D is unresolved. The V end lost 8 bases, the J end lost 8 bases, and 15 bases lay between the germline ends. This CDR3 is built from 12 residues. Germline V CDR1 and CDR2: MNHEY, SMNVEV (reference sequence). CDR3: CASGRPGLEAFF. Written as DNA, the CDR3 is TGTGCCAGCGGCCGACCTGGGCTCGAAGCTTTCTTT.

The chain has TRBV6-1 and TRBJ2-5, with 12 bases identical to TRBD1. The junction had 7 bases not matched to a gene; V was cut back by 3 bases and J by 5 bases. The CDR3 sequence is 16 residues long. CDR1 is MNHNS and CDR2 is SASEGT in the germline V gene. As DNA, the CDR3 is TGTGCCAGCAGTGACACCGGGACAGGGGGCTGGGAGACCCAGTACTTC. Translating gives CASSDTGTGGWETQYF.

CDR3 nucleotide sequence: TGCGCCAGCAGCCAAGCCAGGACAGGGTATTACAACGAGCAGTACTTC. Encoded protein: CASSQARTGYYNEQYF. The rearrangement uses TRBV4-3 and TRBJ2-7; 8 bases are shared with TRBD1. Germline CDR1 is LGHNA and CDR2 is YSLEER. J was trimmed by 5 bases and V by 1 base; bases with no gene match: 10. The CDR3 has 16 amino acids.

The chain joins TRBV7-2 to TRBJ2-1; 7 bases align to TRBD1. The junction had 2 bases not matched to a gene; V was cut back by 6 bases and J by 3 bases. The CDR3 is 13 amino acids. CDR1 SGHTA and CDR2 FQGNSA come from the germline V gene. In nucleotides, the CDR3 is TGTGCCAGCAGAGGGGGCCTCTACAATGAGCAGTTCTTC. Translation: CASRGGLYNEQFF.